One sample yielded the 5 T cell receptor beta chains listed below, sequenced in a study of control samples from healthy donors and cancer patients (dated by TCRdb to about 2020). Receptor amplification or capture employed the immunoSEQ multiplex PCR assay. The clones in this table, taken by TCRdb from immuneACCESS, are in-frame only. Not every clone is retained; where verified, under half of the shortfall comes from an unresolved V gene, and the cause of the rest is unknown. Across this sample there are about 120,000 clones, with around 89% seen only once. The ten largest make up approximately 1.1% of the sample. Sequences were obtained from PBMCs. The receptors were sampled from a woman in her forties or fifties with colorectal cancer.

In this sample, this clone turned up once. In DNA, the CDR3 is TGTGCCTGGAGTAGACAGGGACCTAACTATGGCTACACCTTC. It encodes CAWSRQGPNYGYTF. This rearrangement joins TRBV30 to TRBJ1-2; 7 positions agree with TRBD1. There are 14 residues in the CDR3. Germline V gene data show CDR1 as GTSNPN and CDR2 as SVGIG (reference sequence). J was trimmed by 0 bases and V by 2 bases; bases with no gene match: 3.

The rearrangement uses TRBV6-4 and TRBJ2-3, with D uncertain. V was cut by 4 bases and J by 2 bases, with 13 bases left in between. Germline V gives CDR1 MRHNA, CDR2 SNTAGT. CDR3 length: 15 residues. The CDR3 sequence is CASSALGLDTDTQYF. As DNA, the CDR3 is TGTGCCAGCAGTGCTCTGGGTCTGGACACAGATACGCAGTATTTT.

This chain uses TRBV2 with TRBJ1-2; possibly TRBD1 for D (6 bases). Germline lookup yields CDR1 SNHLY and CDR2 FYNNEI. The V end lost 6 bases, the J end lost 8 bases, and 22 bases lay between the germline ends. This CDR3 region has 15 residues. The CDR3 DNA reads TGTGCCAGCAGGGGGGCCTCGGGGAGAGTTTGGGGCTACACCTTC. Protein: CASRGASGRVWGYTF.

The V gene is TRBV19, the J gene TRBJ1-2, with TRBD1 as a possible D gene (6 bases). The length of the CDR3 is 12 residues. The V and J ends lost 6 bases and 6 bases respectively, with 11 bases between them. Germline V gives CDR1 LNHDA, CDR2 SQIVND (reference sequence). As DNA, the CDR3 is TGTGCCAGTAGCCTACAGGGAGATGGCTACACCTTC. Its protein product is CASSLQGDGYTF.

V and J are TRBV27 and TRBJ1-2; 9 bases align to TRBD1. In germline, CDR1 is MNHEY, CDR2 SMNVEV (reference sequence). V lost 4 bases to trimming and J lost 2 bases; unmatched junction nucleotides: 5. The CDR3 is 15 amino acids. The CDR3 DNA reads TGTGCCAGCAGTTCACCGGGACAGGGAAACTATGGCTACACCTTC. Translation: CASSSPGQGNYGYTF.